This T cell receptor beta chain was profiled in a study of OX40 agonist ivuxolimab in advanced cancers. Study results and caveats: CD4+ T cells averaged fewer expanded clones than CD8+ T cells.

The length of the CDR3 is 15 residues. V lost 6 bases and J lost 0, with 11 bases in between. CDR1 SNHLY and CDR2 FYNNEI come from the germline V gene. The table lists this clone with a few counts. Its target is unknown. The repertoire was sequenced with immunoSEQ multiplex PCR; TCRdb's copy has only in-frame clones and lacks some. The table has about 44,000 clones, 75% to 85% seen once. This clonotype was obtained from an adult with an advanced solid tumor such as melanoma, head and neck, liver or kidney cancer. Sequencing was performed on CD4+ or CD8+ T cells sorted from blood, taken in a trial of the OX40 agonist ivuxolimab. V is TRBV2 and J is TRBJ2-2, with a weak D call TRBD2 (7 bases). CDR3 DNA: TGTGCCAGCAGGGGGGGGCGGACGAACACCGGGGAGCTGTTTTTT. Its translation: CASRGGRTNTGELFF.